This entry is about one TCR beta chain. Its antigen remains unknown. The data belong to a study of cytomegalovirus exposure and HLA in healthy donors. The PCR used 60 Vbeta and 13 Jbeta primers. The data were produced by immunoSEQ multiplex PCR, yet TCRdb's version contains in-frame clones alone and is incomplete. This table holds 150,000 to 200,000 clones, around four fifths found once. Study observations and caveats: The authors excluded some V segments, including TRBV6-2 and TRBV6-3, as indistinguishable. The investigators catalogued 150 to 200 TCR beta chains as cytomegalovirus-associated.

Per germline, CDR1 SGHTA and CDR2 FQGNSA. The CDR3 is 13 residues long. Trimming cost V 5 bases and J 4 bases, with 11 bases left between them. The sequenced sample consisted of PBMCs. The chain has TRBV7-2 and TRBJ2-5, with D unresolved. The source of this sequence is a woman aged 25 to 39 in good health and CMV-seronegative. The CDR3 bases are TGTGCCAGCAGCCTCTTTACGGGAGAGACCCAGTACTTC. The encoded protein is CASSLFTGETQYF.